The 7 T cell receptor beta chains below all came from one sample that was sequenced in a study of blood T cell repertoires in COVID-19. Generated by immunoSEQ multiplex PCR, the TCRdb table keeps only in-frame clones and is missing some. The table shows roughly 270,000 clones, with 88% occurring only once. The sequenced material came from peripheral blood. These receptors all stem from a man between 18 and 29 years old with active or convalescent COVID-19.

V usage is TRBV19 and J usage is TRBJ1-1; D might be TRBD1 (5 bases). Germline assignment: CDR1 LNHDA and CDR2 SQIVND (reference sequence). With 5 bases removed from V and 6 bases from J, the gap between germline ends came to 13 bases. This CDR3 contains 13 residues. The CDR3 protein is CASSARASSEAFF. CDR3 DNA sequence: TGTGCCAGTAGTGCCAGGGCCTCCTCTGAAGCTTTCTTT.

The V and J genes are TRBV5-4 and TRBJ1-5; TRBD1 matches at 10 bases. After removal of 2 bases from V and 1 base from J, the junction contained 3 bases not matched to a gene. This CDR3 spans 16 amino acids. The germline CDR1 and CDR2 sequences are SGHNT and YYREEE (reference sequence). The CDR3 sequence is CASSFKGQGSNQPQHF. For the CDR3, the DNA is TGTGCCAGCAGCTTCAAGGGACAGGGGAGCAATCAGCCCCAGCATTTT.

This clone appeared a single time. The rearrangement uses TRBV6-2 or TRBV6-3 and TRBJ2-1, with 8 bases aligning to TRBD2. The germline gives CDR1 MNHEY, CDR2 SVGEGT. The trim removed 2 bases at V and 3 bases at J, leaving 18 bases unmatched. This CDR3 comprises 20 residues. Here the CDR3 DNA reads TGTGCCAGCAGTTACAGTCGGCTAGCGGGCCCCAAGAAGCACTACAATGAGCAGTTCTTC. Translated, it gives CASSYSRLAGPKKHYNEQFF.

The chain combines TRBV7-7 with TRBJ2-2; D is ambiguous. The germline CDR1 and CDR2 sequences are SSHAT and FNYEAQ (reference sequence). V gave up 5 bases and J gave up 1 base, with 14 bases separating them. The CDR3 covers 16 residues. This CDR3 is CASSPGRQVNTGELFF. For the CDR3, the DNA is TGTGCCAGCAGCCCAGGCCGGCAAGTGAACACCGGGGAGCTGTTTTTT.

The J gene is TRBJ1-2, the V gene TRBV6-1; 7 nucleotides align to TRBD1. V was pared by 2 bases and J by 8 bases, with 11 bases of the junction left unmatched. This CDR3 contains 15 residues. Germline loops: CDR1 MNHNS, CDR2 SASEGT. CDR3 in amino acids: CASSEPLDRVWGYTF. In nucleotides, the CDR3 is TGTGCCAGCAGTGAACCCTTAGACAGGGTCTGGGGCTACACCTTC.

J is TRBJ1-1 and V is TRBV5-6; D remains unclear. CDR3 length equals 15 residues. Trimming removed 1 base at V and 5 bases at J, with 15 bases between. CDR1 and CDR2 (germline): SGHDT, YYEEEE. CDR3 coding DNA: TGTGCCAGCAGCTTGTCTTACGGGGATAAGACTGAAGCTTTCTTT. It translates to CASSLSYGDKTEAFF. The complete variable domain, with remaining parts taken from reference TRBV5-6 and TRBJ1-1, reads DAGVTQSPTHLIKTRGQQVTLRCSPKSGHDTVSWYQQALGQGPQFIFQYYEEEERQRGNFPDRFSGHQFPNYSSELNVNALLLGDSALYLCASSLSYGDKTEAFFGQGTRLTVV.

This rearrangement joins TRBV5-4 to TRBJ1-5; TRBD1 aligns across 7 bases. The CDR3 has 15 amino acids. V gave up 0 bases and J gave up 6 bases; unmatched junction bases: 6. The germline CDR1 and CDR2 sequences are SGHNT and YYREEE (reference sequence). The CDR3 protein is CASSLDRGRGQPQHF. CDR3 nucleotide sequence: TGTGCCAGCAGCTTGGACAGGGGACGGGGTCAGCCCCAGCATTTT.